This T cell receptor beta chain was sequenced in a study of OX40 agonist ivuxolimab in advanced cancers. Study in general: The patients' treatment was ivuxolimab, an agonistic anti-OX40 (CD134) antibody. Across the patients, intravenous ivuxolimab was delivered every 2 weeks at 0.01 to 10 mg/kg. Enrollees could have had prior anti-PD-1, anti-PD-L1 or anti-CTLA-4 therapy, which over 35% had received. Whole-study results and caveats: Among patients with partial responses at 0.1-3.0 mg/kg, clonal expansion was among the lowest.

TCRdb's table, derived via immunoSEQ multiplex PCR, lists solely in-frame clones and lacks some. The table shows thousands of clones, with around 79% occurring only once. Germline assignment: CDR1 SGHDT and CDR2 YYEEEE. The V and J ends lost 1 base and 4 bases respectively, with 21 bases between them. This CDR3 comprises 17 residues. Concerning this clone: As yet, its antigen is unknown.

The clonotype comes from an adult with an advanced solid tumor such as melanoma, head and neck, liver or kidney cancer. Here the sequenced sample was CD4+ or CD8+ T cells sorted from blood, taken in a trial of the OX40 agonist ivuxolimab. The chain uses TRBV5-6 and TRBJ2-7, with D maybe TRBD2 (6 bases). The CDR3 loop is CASSLSPGLSSVYEQYF. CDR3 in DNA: TGTGCCAGCAGCTTGTCCCCGGGACTCAGCTCGGTGTACGAGCAGTACTTC. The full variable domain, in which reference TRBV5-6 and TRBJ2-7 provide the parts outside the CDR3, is DAGVTQSPTHLIKTRGQQVTLRCSPKSGHDTVSWYQQALGQGPQFIFQYYEEEERQRGNFPDRFSGHQFPNYSSELNVNALLLGDSALYLCASSLSPGLSSVYEQYFGPGTRLTVT.